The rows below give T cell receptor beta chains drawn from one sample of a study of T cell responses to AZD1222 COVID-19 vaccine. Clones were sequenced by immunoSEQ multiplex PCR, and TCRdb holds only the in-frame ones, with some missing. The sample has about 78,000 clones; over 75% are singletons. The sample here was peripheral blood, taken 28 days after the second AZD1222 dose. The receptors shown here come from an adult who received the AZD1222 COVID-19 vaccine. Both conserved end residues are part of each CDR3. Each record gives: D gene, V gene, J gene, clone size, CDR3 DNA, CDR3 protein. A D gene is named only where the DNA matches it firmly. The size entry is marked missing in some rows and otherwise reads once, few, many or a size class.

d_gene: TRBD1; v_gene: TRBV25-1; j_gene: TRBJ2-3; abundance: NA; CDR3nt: TGTGCCAGCGGGACAGGGGGTAGCACAGATACGCAGTATTTT; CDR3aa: CASGTGGSTDTQYF
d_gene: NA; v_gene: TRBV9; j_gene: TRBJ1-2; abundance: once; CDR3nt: TGTGCCAGCAGCTTACGGACAGCCCCTAACTATGGCTACACCTTC; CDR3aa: CASSLRTAPNYGYTF
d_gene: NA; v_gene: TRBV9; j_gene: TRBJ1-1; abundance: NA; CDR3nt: TGTGCCAGCAGCGTAGCGGGAGCGAACACTGAAGCTTTCTTT; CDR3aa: CASSVAGANTEAFF
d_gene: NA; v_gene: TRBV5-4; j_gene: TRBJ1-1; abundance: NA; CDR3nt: TGTGCCAGCAGCTTGGCGGGCAGCCCGATTGAAGCTTTCTTT; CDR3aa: CASSLAGSPIEAFF
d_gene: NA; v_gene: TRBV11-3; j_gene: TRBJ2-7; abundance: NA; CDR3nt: TGTGCCAGCAGCTTAGTGGGGATGGGTCCCTCCTACGAGCAGTACTTC; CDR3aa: CASSLVGMGPSYEQYF
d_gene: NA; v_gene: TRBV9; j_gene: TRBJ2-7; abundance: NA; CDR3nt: TGTGCCAGCAGCGTAGCTGGGTCCTCCCAAAACGGTGGCGAGCAGTACTTC; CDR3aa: CASSVAGSSQNGGEQYF
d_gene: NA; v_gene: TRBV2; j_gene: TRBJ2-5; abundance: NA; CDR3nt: TGTGCCAGCAGTGCGCCAGGGTACCAAGAGACCCAGTACTTC; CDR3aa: CASSAPGYQETQYF
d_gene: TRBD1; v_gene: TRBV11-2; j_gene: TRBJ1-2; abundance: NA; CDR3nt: TGTGCCAGCAGCGCCGGACAGGGATATGGCTACACCTTC; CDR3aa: CASSAGQGYGYTF
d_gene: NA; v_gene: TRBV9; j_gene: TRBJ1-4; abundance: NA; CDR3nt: TGTGCCAGCAGCCCCCAGTGGGGGTTAACTAATGAAAAACTGTTTTTT; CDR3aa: CASSPQWGLTNEKLFF
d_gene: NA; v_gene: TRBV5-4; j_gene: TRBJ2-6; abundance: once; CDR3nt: TGTGCCAGCAGCTTAGGGGGGGCTGGGGCCAACGTCCTGACTTTC; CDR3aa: CASSLGGAGANVLTF
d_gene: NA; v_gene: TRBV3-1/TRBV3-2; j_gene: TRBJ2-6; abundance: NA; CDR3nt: TGTGCCAGCAGCCAGGAGCCCGCTGGGGCCAACGTCCTGACTTTC; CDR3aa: CASSQEPAGANVLTF
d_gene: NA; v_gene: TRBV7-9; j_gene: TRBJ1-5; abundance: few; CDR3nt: TGTGCCAGCAACCATGGGGGACTGGGCAATCAGCCCCAGCATTTT; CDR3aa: CASNHGGLGNQPQHF
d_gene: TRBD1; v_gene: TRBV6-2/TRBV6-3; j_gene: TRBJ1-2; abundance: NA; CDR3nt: TGTGCCAGCAGTTACTCGAAAGGGGGCGTTGGCGGCTACACCTTC; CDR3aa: CASSYSKGGVGGYTF
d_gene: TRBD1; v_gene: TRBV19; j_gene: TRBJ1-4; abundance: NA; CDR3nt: TGTGCCTCTAAAGGACAGGGAGTGGCTACTAATGAAAAACTGTTTTTT; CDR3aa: CASKGQGVATNEKLFF
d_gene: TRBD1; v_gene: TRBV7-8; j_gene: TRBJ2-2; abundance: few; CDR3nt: TGTGCCAGCAGACCGGACAGGCTCAAAACCGGGGAGCTGTTTTTT; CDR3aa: CASRPDRLKTGELFF
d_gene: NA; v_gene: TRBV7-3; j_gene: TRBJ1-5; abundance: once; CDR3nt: TGTGCCAGCAGCTTATCCAGCAATCAGCCCCAGCATTTT; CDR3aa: CASSLSSNQPQHF
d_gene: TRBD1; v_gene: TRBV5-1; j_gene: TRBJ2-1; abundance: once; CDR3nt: TGCGCCAGCAGCCCCAATACAGGGGGAGAGCAGTTCTTC; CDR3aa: CASSPNTGGEQFF
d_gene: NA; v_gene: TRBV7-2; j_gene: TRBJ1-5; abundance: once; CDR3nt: TGTGCCAGCAGCTCTCTCAATCAGCCCCAGCATTTT; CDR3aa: CASSSLNQPQHF
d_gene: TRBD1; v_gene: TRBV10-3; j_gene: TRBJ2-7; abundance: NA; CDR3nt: TGTGCCACCTGGACAGGGGGGGGATCCTACGAGCAGTACTTC; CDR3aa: CATWTGGGSYEQYF
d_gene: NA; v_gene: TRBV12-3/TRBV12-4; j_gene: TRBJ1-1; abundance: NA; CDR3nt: TGTGCCAGCAGTGAACAGGGAACTGAAGCTTTCTTT; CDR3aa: CASSEQGTEAFF
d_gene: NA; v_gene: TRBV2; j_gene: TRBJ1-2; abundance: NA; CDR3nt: TGTGCCAGCAGTCCTAACTATGGCTACACCTTC; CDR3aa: CASSPNYGYTF
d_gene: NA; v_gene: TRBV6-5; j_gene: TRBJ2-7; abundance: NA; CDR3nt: TGTGCCAGCAGACAACTTTCGGGCTCCTACGAGCAGTACTTC; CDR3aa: CASRQLSGSYEQYF
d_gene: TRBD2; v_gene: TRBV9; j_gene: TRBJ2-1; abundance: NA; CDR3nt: TGTGCCAGCAGCACCGGGACTAGCGGGAGCTCCTACAATGAGCAGTTCTTC; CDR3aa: CASSTGTSGSSYNEQFF
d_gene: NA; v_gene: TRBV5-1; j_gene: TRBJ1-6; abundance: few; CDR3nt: TGCGCCAGCAGCTTGACCCCCTCCGGGGGCGGGAGACCCCTCCACTTT; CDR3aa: CASSLTPSGGGRPLHF
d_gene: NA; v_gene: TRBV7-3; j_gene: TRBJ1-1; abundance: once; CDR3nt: TGTGCCAGCAGCTTAACGGTTGGGACTGAAGCTTTCTTT; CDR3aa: CASSLTVGTEAFF
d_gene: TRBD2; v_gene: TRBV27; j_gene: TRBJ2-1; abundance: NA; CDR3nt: TGTGCCAGCAGTTCCGAAGAGGGACTAGCGGGATACTCCTACAATGAGCAGTTCTTC; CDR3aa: CASSSEEGLAGYSYNEQFF
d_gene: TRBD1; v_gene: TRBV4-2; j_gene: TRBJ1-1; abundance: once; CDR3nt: TGTGCCAGCAGCCAACCGGGACAGGGGAACACTGAAGCTTTCTTT; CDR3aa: CASSQPGQGNTEAFF
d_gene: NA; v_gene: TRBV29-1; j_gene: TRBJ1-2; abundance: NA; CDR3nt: TGCAGCGTCCGGAGGGTGGATTTAAAAGTAGCTAACTATGGCTACACCTTC; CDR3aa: CSVRRVDLKVANYGYTF
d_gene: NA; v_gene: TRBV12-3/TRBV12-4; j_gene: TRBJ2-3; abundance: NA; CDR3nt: TGTGCCAGCAGTTTAACTAGCTCAGATACGCAGTATTTT; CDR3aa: CASSLTSSDTQYF
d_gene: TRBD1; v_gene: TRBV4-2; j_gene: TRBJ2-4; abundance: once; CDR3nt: TGTGCCAGCAGCCAAGTACAGGGGGAAAACATTCAGTACTTC; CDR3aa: CASSQVQGENIQYF
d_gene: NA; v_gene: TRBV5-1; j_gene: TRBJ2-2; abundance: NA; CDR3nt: TGCGCCAGCAGCTCCCTTGAGGGGGTCACCGGGGAGCTGTTTTTT; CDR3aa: CASSSLEGVTGELFF
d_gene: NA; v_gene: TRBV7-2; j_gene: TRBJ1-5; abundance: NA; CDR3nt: TGTGCCAGCAGCTTACTGGGCCGTCAGCCCCAGCATTTT; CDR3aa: CASSLLGRQPQHF
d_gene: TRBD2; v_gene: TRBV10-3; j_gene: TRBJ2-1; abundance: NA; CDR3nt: TGTGCCATCAGTGAGTCGGCTCTAGCGGGCAATGAGCAGTTCTTC; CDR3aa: CAISESALAGNEQFF
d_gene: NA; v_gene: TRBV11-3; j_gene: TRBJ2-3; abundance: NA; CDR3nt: TGTGCCAGCAGCTTGGTGGGGTGGTCGATTAGACTGGATACGCAGTATTTT; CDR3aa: CASSLVGWSIRLDTQYF
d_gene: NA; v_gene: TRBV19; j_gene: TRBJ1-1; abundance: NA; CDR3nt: TGTGCCAGTAGTCCATACATGAACACTGAAGCTTTCTTT; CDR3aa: CASSPYMNTEAFF
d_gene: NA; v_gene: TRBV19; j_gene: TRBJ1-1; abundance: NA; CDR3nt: TGTGCCAGTAGTCCCCCTGGAACTTTTAGGGCTGAAGCTTTCTTT; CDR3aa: CASSPPGTFRAEAFF
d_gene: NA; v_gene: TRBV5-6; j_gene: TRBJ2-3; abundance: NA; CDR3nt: TGTGCCAGCAGCGAGTCCTCAGATACGCAGTATTTT; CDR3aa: CASSESSDTQYF
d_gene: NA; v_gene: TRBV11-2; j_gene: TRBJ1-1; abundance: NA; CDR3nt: TGTGCCAGCAGCTTAGATCGAGTGGGGGCCATGAACACTGAAGCTTTCTTT; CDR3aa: CASSLDRVGAMNTEAFF
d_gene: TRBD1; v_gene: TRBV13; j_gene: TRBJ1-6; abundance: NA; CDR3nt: TGTGCCAGCAGCTTTAAAAGGGACAGGGGCAAGTATAATTCACCCCTCCACTTT; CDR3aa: CASSFKRDRGKYNSPLHF
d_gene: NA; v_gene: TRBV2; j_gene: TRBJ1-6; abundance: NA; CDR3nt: TGTGCCGGAGGTAGCTCCTATAATTCACCCCTCCACTTT; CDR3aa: CAGGSSYNSPLHF
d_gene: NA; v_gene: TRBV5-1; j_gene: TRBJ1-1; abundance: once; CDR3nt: TGCGCCAGCAGCTTTTCAGGGGAGAACACTGAAGCTTTCTTT; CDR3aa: CASSFSGENTEAFF
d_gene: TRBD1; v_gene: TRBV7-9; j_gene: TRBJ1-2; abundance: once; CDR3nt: TGTGCCAGCAGCCCGGGGACAGGGCATGGCTACACCTTC; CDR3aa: CASSPGTGHGYTF